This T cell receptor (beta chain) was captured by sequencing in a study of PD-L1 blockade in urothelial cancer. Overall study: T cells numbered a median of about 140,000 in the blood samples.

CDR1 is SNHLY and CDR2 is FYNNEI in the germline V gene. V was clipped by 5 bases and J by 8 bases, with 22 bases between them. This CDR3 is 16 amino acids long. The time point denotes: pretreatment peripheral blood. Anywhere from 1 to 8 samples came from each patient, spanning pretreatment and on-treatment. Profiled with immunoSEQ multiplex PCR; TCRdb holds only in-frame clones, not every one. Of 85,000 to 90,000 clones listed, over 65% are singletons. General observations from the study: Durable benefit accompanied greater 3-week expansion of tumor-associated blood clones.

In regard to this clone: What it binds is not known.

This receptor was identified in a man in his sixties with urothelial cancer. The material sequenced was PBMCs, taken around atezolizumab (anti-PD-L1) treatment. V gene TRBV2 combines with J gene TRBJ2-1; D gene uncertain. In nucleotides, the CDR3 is TGTGCCAGCAGTCCTCGGGTCAATCGGATTTTCGATGAGCAGTTCTTC. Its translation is CASSPRVNRIFDEQFF.